This T cell receptor (beta chain) is drawn from a study of Ad26.COV2.S vaccination and SARS-CoV-2 variants. Trimming took off 3 bases at V and 10 bases at J, with 12 bases between the two ends. Germline-derived CDR1 and CDR2 are MNHNS and SASEGT. The CDR3 covers 13 residues. Clones were sequenced by immunoSEQ multiplex PCR, and TCRdb holds only the in-frame ones, with some missing. In the table there are some 390,000 clones, approximately 90% of which are singletons. Treatment of the sample: around 19 received Ad26.COV2.S at low or high dose, single or two shots; about 5 received placebo; per-sample allocation not given. At day 63 after the first vaccine or placebo injection, samples were drawn.

The rearrangement joins TRBV6-1 to TRBJ1-4; D perhaps matches TRBD1 (5 bases). The sequences come from peripheral blood, collected in a trial of Ad26.COV2.S vaccine versus placebo. This TCR was recovered from a person aged 18-65 years who received the Ad26.COV2.S COVID-19 vaccine or a placebo. This CDR3 reads CASSDTWGGKLFF. CDR3 coding DNA: TGTGCCAGCAGTGATACCTGGGGGGGAAAACTGTTTTTT.